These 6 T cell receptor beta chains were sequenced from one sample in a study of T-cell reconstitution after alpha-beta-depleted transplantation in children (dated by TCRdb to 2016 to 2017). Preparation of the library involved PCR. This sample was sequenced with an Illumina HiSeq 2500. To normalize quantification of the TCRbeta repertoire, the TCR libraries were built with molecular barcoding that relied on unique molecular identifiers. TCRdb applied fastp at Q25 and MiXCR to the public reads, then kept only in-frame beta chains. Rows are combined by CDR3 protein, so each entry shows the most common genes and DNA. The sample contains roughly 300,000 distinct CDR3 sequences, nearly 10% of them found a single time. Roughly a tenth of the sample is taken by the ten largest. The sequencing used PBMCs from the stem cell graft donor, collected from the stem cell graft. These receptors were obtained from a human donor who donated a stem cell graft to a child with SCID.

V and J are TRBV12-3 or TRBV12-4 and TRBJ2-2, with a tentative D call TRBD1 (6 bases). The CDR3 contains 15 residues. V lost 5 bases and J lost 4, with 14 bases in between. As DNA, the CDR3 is TGTGCCAGCAGTCGCCCCGACAGGAGCACCGGGGAGCTGTTTTTT. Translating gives CASSRPDRSTGELFF.

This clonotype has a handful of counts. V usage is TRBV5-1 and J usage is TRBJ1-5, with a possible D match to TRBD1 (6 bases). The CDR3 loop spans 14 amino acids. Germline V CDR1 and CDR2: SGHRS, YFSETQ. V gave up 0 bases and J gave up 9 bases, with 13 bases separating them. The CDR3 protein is CASSLGAGDRPQHF. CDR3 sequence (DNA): TGCGCCAGCAGCTTGGGGGCAGGGGATCGGCCCCAGCATTTT.

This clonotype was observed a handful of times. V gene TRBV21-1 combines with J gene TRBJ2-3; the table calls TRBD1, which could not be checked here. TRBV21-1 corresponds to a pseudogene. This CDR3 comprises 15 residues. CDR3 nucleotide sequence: TGTGCCAGCAGCAATAGCGGGGGGGCCACAGATACGCAGTATTTT. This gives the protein CASSNSGGATDTQYF.

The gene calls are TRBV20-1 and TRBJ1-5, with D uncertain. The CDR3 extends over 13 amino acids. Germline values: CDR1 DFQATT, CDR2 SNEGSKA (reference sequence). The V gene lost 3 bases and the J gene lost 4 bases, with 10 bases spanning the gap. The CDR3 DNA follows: TGCAGTGCTAGGGGTTTCGAGAATCAGCCCCAGCATTTT. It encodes CSARGFENQPQHF.

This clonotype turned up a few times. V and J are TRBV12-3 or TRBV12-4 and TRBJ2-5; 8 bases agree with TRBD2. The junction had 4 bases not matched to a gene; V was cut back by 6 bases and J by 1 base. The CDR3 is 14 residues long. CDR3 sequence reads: CASRVAGFQETQYF. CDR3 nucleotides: TGTGCCAGCAGGGTAGCGGGGTTCCAAGAGACCCAGTACTTC.

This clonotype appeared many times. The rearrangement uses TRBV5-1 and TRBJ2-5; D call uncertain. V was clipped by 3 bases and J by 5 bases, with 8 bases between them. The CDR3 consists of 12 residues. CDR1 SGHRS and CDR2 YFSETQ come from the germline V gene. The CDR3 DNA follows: TGCGCCAGCAGCTGGGCGCAGGAGACCCAGTACTTC. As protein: CASSWAQETQYF. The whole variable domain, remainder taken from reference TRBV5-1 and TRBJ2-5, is KAGVTQTPRYLIKTRGQQVTLSCSPISGHRSVSWYQQTPGQGLQFLFEYFSETQRNKGNFPGRFSGRQFSNSRSEMNVSTLELGDSALYLCASSWAQETQYFGPGTRLLVL.